This entry concerns a single TCR beta chain. The data originate from a study of control samples from healthy donors and cancer patients. The repertoire was sequenced with immunoSEQ multiplex PCR; TCRdb's copy has only in-frame clones and lacks some. The sample has about 82,000 clones; around 87% are singletons. V shed 4 bases and J 2 bases; nucleotides not matched to a gene: 5. In germline, CDR1 is MNHEY, CDR2 SMNVEV (reference sequence). The CDR3 consists of 15 residues. The specimen was blood. The V and J genes are TRBV27 and TRBJ2-7, with TRBD1 identical over 10 bases. The receptor was isolated from a man aged 45-65 years in good health. The CDR3 coding sequence is TGTGCCAGCAGTTCCCCCGGGACAGGGGCCTACGAGCAGTACTTC. Residues: CASSSPGTGAYEQYF.